This T cell receptor (beta chain) came from a study of T cell responses to AZD1222 COVID-19 vaccine. Study-level findings and limits: Clonal diversity was possibly underestimated, and white British individuals and females predominated among donors. A reported finding is that nearly half of spike-specific TCRs target unmutated variant regions.

Concerning this clone itself: Antigen unknown.

The repertoire was sequenced with immunoSEQ multiplex PCR; TCRdb's copy has only in-frame clones and lacks some. This table holds 33,000 or so clones, 88% found once. V gave up 1 base and J gave up 7 bases, with 8 bases separating them. The CDR3 consists of 14 residues. Germline V gene data show CDR1 as LNHDA and CDR2 as SQIVND (reference sequence). The chain employs TRBV19 and TRBJ1-6; D unclear. The source material was peripheral blood, sampled 28 days after the second AZD1222 dose. This TCR derives from an adult who received the AZD1222 COVID-19 vaccine. CDR3 in DNA: TGTGCCAGTAGTATAGCCGTGCTGAATTCACCCCTCCACTTT. Amino acid sequence: CASSIAVLNSPLHF. Filled out from reference TRBV19 and TRBJ1-6, the complete variable domain reads DGGITQSPKYLFRKEGQNVTLSCEQNLNHDAMYWYRQDPGQGLRLIYYSQIVNDFQKGDIAEGYSVSREKKESFPLTVTSAQKNPTAFYLCASSIAVLNSPLHFGNGTRLTVT.